This T cell receptor (beta chain) was captured by sequencing in a study of blood T cell repertoires in COVID-19. Overall study: Samples representing acute and convalescent COVID-19 were sourced from the United States, Italy and Spain. The cDNA or gDNA used as material had been derived from T cells, B-cell-depleted T cells, or PBMCs.

Germline loops: CDR1 SGHTA, CDR2 FQGTGA. This CDR3 has 12 residues. The J segment lost 9 bases and the V segment lost 4 bases, leaving 1 base of the junction unmatched. TCRdb keeps only in-frame clones here, not all; method: immunoSEQ multiplex PCR. The sample consists of fewer than 300,000 clones, approximately 83% of them appearing once. The V call is TRBV7-3, the J call TRBJ2-3; TRBD1 aligns across 10 bases. The sample comprised peripheral blood. The receptor's source is a human donor in a cohort sampled during active COVID-19. Here the CDR3 DNA reads TGTGCCAGCAGCTCGACAGGGGGCACGCAGTATTTT. Translated, it gives CASSSTGGTQYF.